These T cell receptor beta chains were read from a single sample in a study of shared clonotypes between healthy human individuals. Produced via immunoSEQ multiplex PCR; TCRdb's table is partial and in-frame only. The sample consists of roughly 2.1 million clones, under 95% of them appearing once. Material: naive CD8+ T cells from PBMCs. The receptors here all came from a man aged 18 to 30 in good health. Some clones in this sample may be carry-over from other donors' samples. CDR3s include the opening cysteine and the closing phenylalanine or tryptophan. D genes are given only for firm matches. Some rows mark clone size as missing; the rest say once, few, many or name a class of expanded clone.

TRBD2	TRBJ2-2	TRBV18	once	CASSPLAGGTGELFF	TGTGCCAGCTCACCACTAGCGGGAGGCACCGGGGAGCTGTTTTTT
.	TRBJ2-5	TRBV30	.	CAWSVPRRQETQYF	TGTGCCTGGAGTGTTCCTCGGCGGCAAGAGACCCAGTACTTC
.	TRBJ2-2	TRBV28	few	CASSLPDGPNTGELFF	TGTGCCAGCAGTCTTCCGGATGGCCCGAACACCGGGGAGCTGTTTTTT
.	TRBJ2-7	TRBV27	.	CASSLGGAFNEQYF	TGTGCCAGCAGTTTAGGGGGGGCGTTCAACGAGCAGTACTTC
.	TRBJ1-2	TRBV13	once	CASSLGGTVFQYGYTF	TGTGCCAGCAGCTTAGGCGGAACAGTCTTCCAATATGGCTACACCTTC
.	TRBJ2-5	TRBV27	.	CASSLPGETQYF	TGTGCCAGCAGTCTCCCCGGGGAGACCCAGTACTTC
TRBD2	TRBJ2-3	TRBV7-3	.	CASSSGTSGSDTQYF	TGTGCCAGCAGTTCCGGGACTAGCGGGTCAGATACGCAGTATTTT
.	TRBJ2-2	TRBV7-9	.	CASRESRGDTGELFF	TGTGCCAGCAGGGAGAGCAGGGGGGACACCGGGGAGCTGTTTTTT
.	TRBJ2-1	TRBV27	.	CASSSQDSSYNEQFF	TGTGCCAGCAGTTCTCAGGACAGCTCCTACAATGAGCAGTTCTTC
.	TRBJ2-7	TRBV5-1	.	CASRSTNYEQYF	TGCGCCAGCAGGAGTACTAACTACGAGCAGTACTTC
.	TRBJ1-5	TRBV23-1	once	CASNSLRGNQPQHF	TGCGCCAGCAACTCCCTCCGGGGTAATCAGCCCCAGCATTTT
.	TRBJ2-7	TRBV28	.	CASSLWSADYEQYF	TGTGCCAGCAGTTTATGGTCGGCAGATTACGAGCAGTACTTC
.	TRBJ2-2	TRBV28	.	CASSFVGRSAGELFF	TGTGCCAGCAGTTTTGTTGGACGGTCGGCCGGGGAGCTGTTTTTT
.	TRBJ2-1	TRBV7-6	.	CASSLGVDHEQFF	TGTGCCAGCAGCTTAGGGGTGGACCATGAGCAGTTCTTC
.	TRBJ2-7	TRBV13	.	CASSSTQGLTPDEQYF	TGTGCCAGCAGCTCGACCCAGGGACTTACCCCGGACGAGCAGTACTTC
.	TRBJ1-1	TRBV9	.	CASSPSGTRESWTEAFF	TGTGCCAGCAGCCCCTCCGGGACAAGAGAAAGTTGGACTGAAGCTTTCTTT
.	TRBJ2-1	TRBV11-2	.	CASSPGRDEQFF	TGTGCCAGCAGCCCAGGACGGGATGAGCAGTTCTTC
.	TRBJ2-5	TRBV4-1	.	CASSHQAERGGETQYF	TGCGCCAGCAGCCATCAGGCGGAGCGAGGTGGGGAGACCCAGTACTTC
.	TRBJ2-7	TRBV4-1	.	CASSHDDRAGEQYF	TGCGCCAGCAGCCACGACGACAGGGCGGGGGAGCAGTACTTC
.	TRBJ2-7	TRBV2	.	CASSEPRQGQSEQYF	TGTGCCAGCAGTGAACCGCGGCAGGGGCAGTCCGAGCAGTACTTC
TRBD2	TRBJ2-7	TRBV7-9	.	CASSRSGNRYEQYF	TGTGCCAGCAGCCGTAGCGGGAACAGGTACGAGCAGTACTTC
.	TRBJ1-2	TRBV27	.	CASSQRAPTNYGYTF	TGTGCCAGCAGCCAACGGGCTCCTACTAACTATGGCTACACCTTC
.	TRBJ1-1	TRBV4-3	.	CASSLGLNTEAFF	TGCGCCAGCAGCCTGGGTTTGAACACTGAAGCTTTCTTT
TRBD1	TRBJ1-2	TRBV19	.	CASIHRTGPSNYGYTF	TGTGCCAGTATCCATCGGACAGGGCCAAGCAACTATGGCTACACCTTC
.	TRBJ2-2	TRBV13	.	CASSFGWSGELFF	TGTGCCAGCAGCTTCGGCTGGTCCGGGGAGCTGTTTTTT
.	TRBJ1-4	TRBV7-9	.	CASSLDGGLAEKLFF	TGTGCCAGCAGCTTAGACGGGGGATTGGCTGAAAAACTGTTTTTT
TRBD1	TRBJ2-7	TRBV10-3	.	CAISGGTGDSYEQYF	TGTGCCATCAGCGGCGGGACAGGGGACTCCTACGAGCAGTACTTC
.	TRBJ2-4	TRBV13	.	CASSLEGTLNLAKNIQYF	TGTGCCAGCAGCTTAGAAGGGACGCTCAATTTAGCCAAAAACATTCAGTACTTC
TRBD1	TRBJ2-3	TRBV19	.	CASSSGQGTDTQYF	TGTGCCAGTAGTTCTGGACAGGGAACAGATACGCAGTATTTT
.	TRBJ1-1	TRBV27	few	CASSFEGDTEAFF	TGTGCCAGCAGTTTCGAGGGTGACACTGAAGCTTTCTTT
TRBD1	TRBJ2-2	TRBV12-5	.	CASGIGQGRTGELFF	TGTGCTAGTGGGATCGGACAGGGGAGGACCGGGGAGCTGTTTTTT
TRBD2	TRBJ2-7	TRBV19	.	CASSIKSSGRHPYEQYF	TGTGCCAGTAGTATAAAGTCAAGCGGGAGACACCCCTACGAGCAGTACTTC
.	TRBJ1-1	TRBV7-9	.	CASGLESPEAFF	TGTGCCAGCGGTCTCGAATCTCCTGAAGCTTTCTTT
TRBD1	TRBJ2-1	TRBV27	once	CASSGAGTGLNEQFF	TGTGCCAGCAGTGGGGCGGGGACAGGCCTTAATGAGCAGTTCTTC
TRBD1	TRBJ1-4	TRBV9	.	CASSGGTGGGEKLFF	TGTGCCAGCAGCGGAGGGACAGGGGGAGGTGAAAAACTGTTTTTT
.	TRBJ2-7	TRBV6-5	.	CATAPWGQDLYEQYF	TGTGCCACCGCCCCCTGGGGACAAGACCTATACGAGCAGTACTTC
.	TRBJ2-3	TRBV4-3	.	CASSPGLAGDTQYF	TGCGCCAGCAGCCCCGGACTGGCCGGAGATACTCAGTATTTT
.	TRBJ2-2	TRBV5-4	.	CASRSTDREVGELFF	TGTGCCAGCAGATCCACCGACAGGGAGGTCGGGGAGCTGTTTTTT
TRBD1	TRBJ2-2	TRBV7-6	.	CASTLRQGGLNTGELFF	TGTGCCAGCACCCTTCGACAGGGGGGTCTGAACACCGGGGAGCTGTTTTTT
.	TRBJ1-5	TRBV28	few	CASWWGNSNQPQHF	TGTGCCAGCTGGTGGGGTAATAGCAATCAGCCCCAGCATTTT
.	TRBJ2-7	TRBV7-9	.	CASSHRLDSSYEQYF	TGTGCCAGCAGCCACCGGTTGGACAGCTCCTACGAGCAGTACTTC
.	TRBJ2-1	TRBV6-1	.	CASTGPSYNEQFF	TGTGCCAGCACCGGACCGTCCTACAATGAGCAGTTCTTC
.	TRBJ2-7	TRBV6-1	.	CASSPAALYEQYF	TGTGCCAGCAGCCCCGCGGCTCTCTACGAGCAGTACTTC
TRBD1	TRBJ2-7	TRBV11-3	.	CASSVRQGVAEQYF	TGTGCCAGCAGCGTACGACAGGGGGTTGCCGAGCAGTACTTC
.	TRBJ1-1	TRBV6-1	.	CASGVLGERDTEAFF	TGTGCCAGCGGGGTACTAGGGGAGAGGGACACTGAAGCTTTCTTT
.	TRBJ2-1	TRBV4-3	.	CASSQDRWGNEQFF	TGCGCCAGCAGCCAAGATAGGTGGGGCAATGAGCAGTTCTTC
TRBD1	TRBJ2-3	TRBV28	.	CASSFLRTGGSLTDTQYF	TGTGCCAGCAGTTTTCTCCGGACAGGGGGCTCCCTCACAGATACGCAGTATTTT
.	TRBJ1-2	TRBV5-5	.	CASSQNTGPANYGYTF	TGTGCCAGCAGCCAGAATACAGGACCCGCCAATTATGGCTACACCTTC
.	TRBJ1-6	TRBV27	.	CASSFWQGNSPLHF	TGTGCCAGCAGTTTTTGGCAGGGGAATTCACCCCTCCACTTT